Included here is one T cell receptor (beta chain) sequence, with context. Amplification used 60 Vbeta primers and 13 Jbeta primers. Assay used: immunoSEQ multiplex PCR; TCRdb lists only in-frame clones, some missing. The top ten hold approximately 1.6% of the sample, which has some 150,000 clones, roughly 65% seen once. CDR1 and CDR2 from the germline V gene are ENHRY and SYGVKD. With 6 bases clipped from V and 7 bases from J, the junction kept 7 bases outside the gene matches. This CDR3 region has 16 residues. The data belong to a study of cytomegalovirus exposure and HLA in healthy donors. Study context: Assignment to the Caucasian-associated ancestry cluster applied to around 80% of the approximately 380 genotyped donors.

This clonotype originated in a woman in her twenties or thirties in good health and CMV-seronegative. The sample comprised PBMCs. This sequence joins TRBV10-3 and TRBJ2-2, with 14 bases matching TRBD2. The CDR3 DNA sequence: TGTGCCATCAGACCGACTAGCGGGGGGGCGGTCGGGGAGCTGTTTTTT. This translates into CAIRPTSGGAVGELFF.